This T cell receptor (beta chain) is drawn from a study of shared clonotypes between healthy human individuals. V shed 5 bases, J shed 6 bases, and the junction held 2 bases outside the gene matches. Germline assignment: CDR1 SEHNR and CDR2 FQNEAQ (reference sequence). The CDR3 is 13 amino acids. Naive CD8 cells lacked CD45RO and underwent positive selection for CCR7, leaving out terminally differentiated effector memory CD45RA+ cells. TCRdb's copy holds only in-frame clones and misses some; the assay was immunoSEQ multiplex PCR. The table includes fewer than 1 million clones, about 96% detected once. This clone was counted a single time.

This clonotype was sampled from a man younger than 40 in good health. The chain uses TRBV7-9 and TRBJ2-3; 10 nucleotides match TRBD1. Sequencing used naive CD8+ T cells sorted from blood. The CDR3 protein is CASSTDRGDTQYF. The CDR3 DNA sequence: TGTGCCAGCAGCACGGACAGGGGGGATACGCAGTATTTT.